This TCR beta chain was documented in a study of blood T cell repertoires in COVID-19. The overall study: Sources were T cells, B-cell-depleted T cells, or PBMCs; the material itself was cDNA or gDNA.

The CDR3 contains 17 residues. The V gene's germline CDR1 is SGHDN and CDR2 FVKESK. V was clipped by 4 bases and J by 4 bases, with 19 bases between them. TCRdb keeps only in-frame clones here, not all; method: immunoSEQ multiplex PCR. The sample lists 150,000 to 200,000 clones, over 65% occurring once. The receptor was isolated from a man aged 55 to 70 with acute or convalescent COVID-19. The sequenced material came from peripheral blood. This chain uses TRBV14 with TRBJ2-2, with D possibly matching TRBD1 (7 bases). The DNA of the CDR3 is TGTGCCAGCAGCCGCCTCGGGGGACAGAAATCCACCGGGGAGCTGTTTTTT. Its translation: CASSRLGGQKSTGELFF. Variable domain in full (rest from reference TRBV14 and TRBJ2-2): EAGVTQFPSHSVIEKGQTVTLRCDPISGHDNLYWYRRVMGKEIKFLLHFVKESKQDESGMPNNRFLAERTGGTYSTLKVQPAELEDSGVYFCASSRLGGQKSTGELFFGEGSRLTVL.